The sequence of this T cell receptor (beta chain) was determined in a study of T cells after yellow fever vaccination. With 2 bases clipped from V and 2 bases from J, the junction kept 11 bases outside the gene matches. Germline-derived CDR1 and CDR2 are GTSNPN and SVGIG (reference sequence). The CDR3 sequence is 16 residues long. Via MiXCR, TCRdb re-called the 5' RACE reads, giving one row per CDR3 protein. Of hundreds of thousands of distinct CDR3 sequences in the sample, roughly 19% were seen once. The rearrangement uses TRBV30 and TRBJ2-7; TRBD1 agrees at 8 bases. This sample comprised PBMCs, obtained 15 days after the yellow fever booster vaccination. This TCR was sampled from a man between 25 and 39 years old who received the YFV17D yellow fever vaccine. The CDR3 region has the DNA TGTGCCTGGAGTCTGAACCCCGGGACAGGCCCCTACGAGCAGTACTTC. Protein sequence: CAWSLNPGTGPYEQYF.